This passage covers 13 T cell receptor beta chains from one sample sequenced in a study of shared clonotypes between healthy human individuals (dated by TCRdb to 2019 to 2021). The library was prepared using the immunoSEQ multiplex PCR assay. TCRdb stores this immuneACCESS table with in-frame sequences only. Part of the clones is absent; in the studies checked, under half of the shortfall reflects unresolved V genes, and no reason is known for the rest. This sample comprises over a million clones, 60% to 80% of them detected only once. The ten largest clonotypes hold nearly 1.5% of the sample. Sequenced sample: memory CD4+ T cells sorted from blood. The cell subset or site label, as the study defines it: CD45RA-negative fraction. The receptors shown here come from a man between 18 and 35 years old in good health.

The chain joins TRBV30 to TRBJ1-4; 7 bases are a match to TRBD1. CDR3 size: 15 residues. Germline CDR1 and CDR2: GTSNPN and SVGIG (reference sequence). V shed 4 bases, J shed 5 bases, and the junction held 10 bases outside the gene matches. This chain's CDR3 is CAWTPAGTVNEKLFF. CDR3 DNA: TGTGCCTGGACCCCAGCCGGGACAGTCAATGAAAAACTGTTTTTT.

The chain couples TRBV5-4 to TRBJ1-1; D unclear. The CDR3 is 13 amino acids. Per germline, CDR1 SGHNT and CDR2 YYREEE (reference sequence). Deletions cut 8 bases from V and 8 bases from J, with 19 bases between. CDR3 coding DNA: TGTGCCAGTCGAGGTGGCCTGTTCGGGGAAGCTTTCTTT. It yields the protein CASRGGLFGEAFF.

For the CDR3, the DNA is TGTGCCAGTAGCACAGGACAGGGTGAAAACATTCAGTACTTC. Amino acids: CASSTGQGENIQYF. The chain combines TRBV19 with TRBJ2-4; 8 bases align to TRBD1. With 6 bases clipped from V and 5 bases from J, the junction kept 6 bases outside the gene matches. CDR1 LNHDA and CDR2 SQIVND come from the germline V gene (reference sequence). The CDR3 has 14 residues.

The chain carries TRBV30 and TRBJ1-1; the match to TRBD1 covers 7 bases. The trim removed 7 bases at V and 0 bases at J, leaving 11 bases unmatched. Per germline, CDR1 GTSNPN and CDR2 SVGIG (reference sequence). This CDR3 spans 15 amino acids. The CDR3 loop reads CASAGQRLMNTEAFF. The CDR3 DNA is TGTGCCTCCGCGGGACAGCGCCTTATGAACACTGAAGCTTTCTTT.

V and J are TRBV7-9 and TRBJ1-4; D call uncertain. Germline V gene lookup returns CDR1 SEHNR and CDR2 FQNEAQ (reference sequence). The CDR3 is 13 residues long. Trimming removed 6 bases at V and 8 bases at J, with 13 bases between. In DNA form, the CDR3 reads TGTGCCAGCAGTTTCGGGGTCGAGGAAAAACTGTTTTTT. Translation gives CASSFGVEEKLFF.

V gene TRBV7-8 combines with J gene TRBJ1-5; TRBD1 matches 7 bases. Germline CDR1 SGHVS, CDR2 FQNEAQ. The CDR3 extends over 15 amino acids. V gave up 3 bases and J gave up 3 bases; unmatched junction bases: 5. The CDR3 nucleotides read TGTGCCAGCAGCTTCTCGCAGGGGGACAATCAGCCCCAGCATTTT. It codes for CASSFSQGDNQPQHF.

The V call is TRBV15, the J call TRBJ2-1; 8 bases fit TRBD2. Germline assignment: CDR1 LNHNV and CDR2 YYDKDF (reference sequence). The V gene end was trimmed by 5 bases and the J gene end by 9 bases; junction bases not matched to a gene: 12. This CDR3 has 15 residues. The DNA of the CDR3 is TGTGCCACCAGCGAGAAGCGGGAGAGTCATTCTGAGCAGTTCTTC. It encodes CATSEKRESHSEQFF.

The CDR3 reads CASSDQGSSQPQHF. CDR3 coding DNA: TGCGCCAGCAGTGATCAGGGGAGTAGTCAGCCCCAGCATTTT. The chain combines TRBV10-2 with TRBJ1-5; D is possibly TRBD1 (6 bases). Germline assignment: CDR1 WSHSY and CDR2 SAAADI. The CDR3 is 14 amino acids. V was shortened by 3 bases and J by 6 bases, with 12 bases between the two germline ends.

This clone showed up just a few times. The rearrangement uses TRBV7-2 and TRBJ2-3, with 7 positions matching TRBD2. Per the germline V gene, CDR1 is SGHTA and CDR2 is FQGNSA. V was clipped by 3 bases and J by 3 bases; unmatched bases: 3. The CDR3 has 14 residues. The CDR3 bases are TGTGCCAGCAGCTTGGGGACTATAACAGATACGCAGTATTTT. Translating gives CASSLGTITDTQYF.

The rearrangement links TRBV6-1 to TRBJ1-3; tentative D call: TRBD1 (5 bases). The CDR3 covers 16 residues. In germline, CDR1 is MNHNS, CDR2 SASEGT. V was clipped by 3 bases and J by 4 bases, with 16 bases between them. The chain's CDR3 is CASSDLGGLIGNTIYF. As DNA, the CDR3 is TGTGCCAGCAGTGATTTGGGGGGACTCATCGGAAACACCATATATTTT.

The V gene is TRBV6-1, the J gene TRBJ2-5; the match to TRBD2 covers 8 bases. Germline assignment: CDR1 MNHNS and CDR2 SASEGT. This CDR3 spans 16 amino acids. V shed 2 bases and J 5 bases; nucleotides not matched to a gene: 10. CDR3 coding DNA: TGTGCCAGCAGTGAACCGGGACTAGGGGGGCGGGAGACCCAGTACTTC. This sequence encodes CASSEPGLGGRETQYF.

This clone was recorded at least ten times. The CDR3 nucleotides are TGTGCCAGCAGCCCGGCGGGCTACCTGGGGGATGAGCAGTTCTTC. Protein sequence: CASSPAGYLGDEQFF. The V gene is TRBV7-8, the J gene TRBJ2-1; D assignment may be TRBD1 or TRBD2 (5 bases each). Germline V gene lookup returns CDR1 SGHVS and CDR2 FQNEAQ. V was cut by 5 bases and J by 8 bases, with 19 bases left in between. CDR3 size: 15 residues.

The chain recombines TRBV5-4 with TRBJ2-3; 12 bases agree with TRBD1. Trimming at V came to 2 bases and at J to 6 bases, leaving 4 bases not matched to a gene. The CDR3 has 15 residues. CDR1 and CDR2 from the germline V gene are SGHNT and YYREEE (reference sequence). CDR3 protein: CASSLRDRGPDTQYF. The CDR3 region has the DNA TGTGCCAGCAGCTTACGGGACAGGGGGCCTGATACGCAGTATTTT. The whole variable domain, filled in from reference TRBV5-4 and TRBJ2-3, reads ETGVTQSPTHLIKTRGQQVTLRCSSQSGHNTVSWYQQALGQGPQFIFQYYREEENGRGNFPPRFSGLQFPNYSSELNVNALELDDSALYLCASSLRDRGPDTQYFGPGTRLTVL.